This T cell receptor (beta chain) appears in the sequencing data of a study of cytomegalovirus exposure and HLA in healthy donors. Study-level points and caveats: It was only CMV serostatus that was available as immune exposure information. Common viral pathogens seemed, in a later analysis, to connect with several of the most significant clusters.

With 60 Vbeta and 13 Jbeta primers, the PCR was carried out. Sequencing was performed with immunoSEQ multiplex PCR; in TCRdb, only in-frame clones are kept and a portion is missing. This table holds under 200,000 clones, 79% found once. This clone was recorded a few times. What it binds is not known. Unmatched junction bases numbered 4, after V lost 4 bases and J lost 5 bases. This CDR3 has 15 residues. The germline V gene encodes CDR1 LGHNA and CDR2 YNFKEQ. The sample comprised PBMCs. This chain uses TRBV4-2 with TRBJ2-7; 14 bases are a match to TRBD2. The TCR was taken from a male donor in good health and CMV-seropositive. CDR3 DNA sequence: TGTGCCAGCAGCCCTCGGACTAGCGGGGGGCACGAGCAGTACTTC. Translated, it gives CASSPRTSGGHEQYF.